This T cell receptor beta chain was sequenced in a study of blood T cell repertoires in COVID-19. The table lists this clone with a few counts. Here immunoSEQ multiplex PCR was the method, and the copy in TCRdb shows in-frame clones only, minus some. In the table there are more than 200,000 clones, less than 90% of which are singletons. Trimming took 6 bases from V and 2 from J, leaving 14 bases between them. The CDR3 covers 15 residues. CDR1 is ENHRY and CDR2 is SYGVKD in the germline V gene. This receptor was obtained from a man aged 55 to 70 with acute or convalescent COVID-19. Sequenced material: peripheral blood. The rearrangement joins TRBV10-3 to TRBJ1-5; weak D call: TRBD1 (5 bases). The CDR3 spells CAIRGGVGGNQPQHF. Here the CDR3 DNA reads TGTGCCATCAGGGGAGGGGTGGGAGGCAATCAGCCCCAGCATTTT.